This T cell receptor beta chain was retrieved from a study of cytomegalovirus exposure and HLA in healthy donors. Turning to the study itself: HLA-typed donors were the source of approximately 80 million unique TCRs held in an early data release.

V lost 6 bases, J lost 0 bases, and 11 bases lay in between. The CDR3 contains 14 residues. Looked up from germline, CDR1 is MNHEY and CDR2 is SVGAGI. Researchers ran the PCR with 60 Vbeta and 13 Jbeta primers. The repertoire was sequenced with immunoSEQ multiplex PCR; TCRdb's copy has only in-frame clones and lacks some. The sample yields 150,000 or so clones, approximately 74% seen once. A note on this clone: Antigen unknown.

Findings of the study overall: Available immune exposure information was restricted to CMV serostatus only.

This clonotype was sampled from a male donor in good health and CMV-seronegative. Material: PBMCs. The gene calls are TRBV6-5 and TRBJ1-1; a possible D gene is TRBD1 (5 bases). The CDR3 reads CASRQGPLNTEAFF. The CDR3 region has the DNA TGTGCCAGCAGGCAGGGTCCACTGAACACTGAAGCTTTCTTT.